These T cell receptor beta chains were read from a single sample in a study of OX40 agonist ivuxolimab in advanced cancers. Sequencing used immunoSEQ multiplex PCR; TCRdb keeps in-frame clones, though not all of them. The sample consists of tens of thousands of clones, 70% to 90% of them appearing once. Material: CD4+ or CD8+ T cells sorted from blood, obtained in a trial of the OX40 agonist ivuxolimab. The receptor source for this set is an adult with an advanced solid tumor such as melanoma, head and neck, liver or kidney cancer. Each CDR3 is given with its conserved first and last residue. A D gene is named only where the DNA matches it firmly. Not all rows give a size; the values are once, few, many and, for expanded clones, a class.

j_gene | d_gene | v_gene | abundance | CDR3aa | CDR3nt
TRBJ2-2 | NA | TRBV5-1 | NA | CASSLDRPGELFF | TGCGCCAGCAGCTTGGATAGGCCCGGGGAGCTGTTTTTT
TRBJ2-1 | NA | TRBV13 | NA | CASAYNEQFF | TGTGCCAGCGCCTACAATGAGCAGTTCTTC
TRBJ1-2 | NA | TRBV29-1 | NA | CSVDQNLGDVYGYTF | TGCAGCGTTGACCAAAACCTCGGAGACGTCTATGGCTACACCTTC
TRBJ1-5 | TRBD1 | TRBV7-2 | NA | CASSLEEGRGTVFNQPQHF | TGTGCCAGCAGCTTAGAGGAGGGGAGGGGGACAGTGTTCAATCAGCCCCAGCATTTT
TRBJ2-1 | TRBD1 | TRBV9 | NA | CASSDNRGHEQFF | TGTGCCAGCAGCGATAACAGGGGACATGAGCAGTTCTTC
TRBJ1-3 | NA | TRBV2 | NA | CASSDWVSSGNTIYF | TGTGCCAGCAGTGACTGGGTTTCCTCTGGAAACACCATATATTTT
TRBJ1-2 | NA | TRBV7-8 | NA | CASSLAKIGVDYGYTF | TGTGCCAGCAGCTTAGCGAAGATAGGGGTGGACTATGGCTACACCTTC
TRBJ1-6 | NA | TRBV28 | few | CASSSDFLNYNSPLHF | TGTGCCAGCAGTTCGGACTTTTTGAACTATAATTCACCCCTCCACTTT
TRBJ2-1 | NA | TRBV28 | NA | CASTGRSYNEQFF | TGTGCCAGCACAGGGCGCTCCTACAATGAGCAGTTCTTC
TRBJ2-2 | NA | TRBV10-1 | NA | CASSAEARNTGELFF | TGCGCCAGCAGTGCCGAGGCACGGAACACCGGGGAGCTGTTTTTT
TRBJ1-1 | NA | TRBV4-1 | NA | CASSQDGVANTEAFF | TGCGCCAGCAGCCAAGATGGGGTAGCGAACACTGAAGCTTTCTTT
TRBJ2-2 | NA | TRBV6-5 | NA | CASSSGGNTGELFF | TGTGCCAGTTCGAGTGGGGGGAACACCGGGGAGCTGTTTTTT
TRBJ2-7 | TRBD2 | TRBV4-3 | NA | CASSHGLAGDSSYEQYF | TGCGCCAGCAGTCACGGACTAGCGGGCGACAGCTCCTACGAGCAGTACTTC
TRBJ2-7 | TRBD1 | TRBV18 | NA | CASSSTGDTYEQYF | TGTGCCAGCTCTTCGACAGGGGATACCTACGAGCAGTACTTC
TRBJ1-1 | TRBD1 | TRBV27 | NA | CASSFRGGLNTEAFF | TGTGCCAGCAGTTTCCGAGGGGGCCTGAACACTGAAGCTTTCTTT
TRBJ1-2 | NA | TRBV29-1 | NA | CSVEEGHGYTF | TGCAGCGTTGAAGAGGGGCATGGCTACACCTTC
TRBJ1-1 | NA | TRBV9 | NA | CASSVEGGGEAFF | TGTGCCAGCAGCGTAGAAGGGGGTGGTGAAGCTTTCTTT
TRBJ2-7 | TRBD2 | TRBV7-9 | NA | CASSSGTSGYEQYF | TGTGCCAGCAGCTCCGGGACTAGCGGCTACGAGCAGTACTTC
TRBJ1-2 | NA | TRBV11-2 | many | CASSLDLSQGWYYGYTF | TGTGCCAGCAGCTTAGACCTATCCCAGGGGTGGTACTATGGCTACACCTTC
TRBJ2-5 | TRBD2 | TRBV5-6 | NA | CASSSMERGTLETQYF | TGTGCCAGCAGCTCGATGGAGCGGGGGACTCTGGAGACCCAGTACTTC
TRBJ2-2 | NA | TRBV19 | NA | CATHPGRLEFNTGELFF | TGTGCCACCCACCCGGGACGGCTGGAATTTAACACCGGGGAGCTGTTTTTT
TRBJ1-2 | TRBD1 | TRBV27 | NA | CASSITGGNYGYTF | TGTGCCAGCAGCATAACAGGGGGCAACTATGGCTACACCTTC
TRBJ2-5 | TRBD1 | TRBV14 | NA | CASSRDSLGAQYF | TGTGCCAGCAGTCGGGACAGTCTAGGGGCCCAGTACTTC
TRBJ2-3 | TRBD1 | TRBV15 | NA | CATSRPETGGDTDTQYF | TGTGCCACCAGCAGACCCGAGACAGGGGGTGACACAGATACGCAGTATTTT